A single sample gave rise to the 5 T cell receptor beta chains below, sequenced in a study of cytomegalovirus exposure and HLA in healthy donors. Here immunoSEQ multiplex PCR was the method, and the copy in TCRdb shows in-frame clones only, minus some. The sample shows 150,000 to 200,000 clones, less than 90% of them seen only once. Sequencing used PBMCs. The source of these receptors is a man aged 25 to 40 in good health and CMV-seropositive.

This chain joins TRBV19 and TRBJ1-1; possible D gene TRBD1, 5 bases. CDR3 length: 14 residues. V was pared by 2 bases and J by 5 bases, with 12 bases between. CDR1 and CDR2 (germline): LNHDA, SQIVND (reference sequence). This CDR3 is CASSIQGMATEAFF. The CDR3 bases are TGTGCCAGTAGTATACAGGGTATGGCGACTGAAGCTTTCTTT.

The chain combines TRBV20-1 with TRBJ1-2; TRBD1 agrees at 7 bases. The CDR3 has 11 residues. Germline V lookup: CDR1 DFQATT, CDR2 SNEGSKA (reference sequence). Unmatched junction bases numbered 5, after V lost 5 bases and J lost 8 bases. The CDR3 sequence is CSAPTGDGYTF. CDR3 DNA sequence: TGCAGTGCTCCTACAGGGGACGGCTACACCTTC.

This chain connects TRBV28 to TRBJ2-2; 7 bases fit TRBD1. V gave up 3 bases and J gave up 5 bases; unmatched junction bases: 9. CDR3 size: 16 residues. Germline V gives CDR1 MDHEN, CDR2 SYDVKM. CDR3 DNA sequence: TGTGCCAGCAGTTTTACAGGGGAAGCTAAGACCGGGGAGCTGTTTTTT. It encodes CASSFTGEAKTGELFF. Filled out from reference TRBV28 and TRBJ2-2, the complete variable domain reads DVKVTQSSRYLVKRTGEKVFLECVQDMDHENMFWYRQDPGLGLRLIYFSYDVKMKEKGDIPEGYSVSREKKERFSLILESASTNQTSMYLCASSFTGEAKTGELFFGEGSRLTVL.

This clone was observed a single time. The V call is TRBV29-1, the J call TRBJ1-2, with 9 nucleotides matching TRBD1. Germline CDR1 reads SQVTM; CDR2 reads ANQGSEA. Trimming cost V 6 bases and J 2 bases; bases outside gene matches: 10. The CDR3 contains 15 residues. CDR3 protein: CSVALDRGRNYGYTF. CDR3 coding DNA: TGCAGCGTCGCTCTTGACAGGGGGAGGAACTATGGCTACACCTTC.

The J gene is TRBJ1-4, the V gene TRBV7-6; 7 bases are a match to TRBD1. Germline CDR1 is SGHVS and CDR2 is FNYEAQ. The V segment lost 6 bases and the J segment 3 bases; nucleotides outside the gene matches: 4. The CDR3 has 14 amino acids. The DNA of the CDR3 is TGTGCCAGCAGGAACAGGGGTGCTAATGAAAAACTGTTTTTT. It encodes CASRNRGANEKLFF.